This T cell receptor beta chain was sequenced for a study of T cell responses to AZD1222 COVID-19 vaccine. General observations from the study: Just five or six AZD1222 recipients were seropositive at baseline. Repertoires were sampled only after the peak T cell response.

Repertoires were generated with immunoSEQ multiplex PCR, while TCRdb's copy carries only in-frame clones and drops some. The table shows under 50,000 clones, with about nine tenths occurring only once. This CDR3 has 16 residues. Germline V gene lookup returns CDR1 SEHNR and CDR2 FQNEAQ (reference sequence). J was trimmed by 4 bases and V by 4 bases; bases with no gene match: 11. Notes on this clone: Its antigen remains unknown.

This TCR was recovered from an adult who received the MenACWY meningococcal vaccine as a control. The chain recombines TRBV7-9 with TRBJ2-3, with 7 bases aligning to TRBD2. Sequenced material: peripheral blood, taken 28 days after the second dose of the MenACWY control vaccine. The DNA of the CDR3 is TGTGCCAGCAGCTCGGGTTTCGGACTAGACGCAGATACGCAGTATTTT. Its translation is CASSSGFGLDADTQYF.